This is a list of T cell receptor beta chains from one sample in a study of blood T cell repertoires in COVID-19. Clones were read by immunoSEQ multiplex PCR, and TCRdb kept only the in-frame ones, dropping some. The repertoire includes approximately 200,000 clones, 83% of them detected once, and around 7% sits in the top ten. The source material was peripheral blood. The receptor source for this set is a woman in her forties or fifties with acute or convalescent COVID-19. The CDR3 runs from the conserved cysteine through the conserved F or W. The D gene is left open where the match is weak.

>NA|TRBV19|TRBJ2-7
TGTGTCAGTATCGCCATCGGTGGGACACGGGATCCCTACGAGCAGTACTTC
CVSIAIGGTRDPYEQYF
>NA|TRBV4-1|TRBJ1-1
TGCGCCAGCAGCACAAGATCACAGGGTGCTTGGACTGAAGCTTTCTTT
CASSTRSQGAWTEAFF
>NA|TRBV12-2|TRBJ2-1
TGTGCAAGTCGCTTAGTTACGACAGGGCCCAATGAGCAGTTCTTC
CASRLVTTGPNEQFF
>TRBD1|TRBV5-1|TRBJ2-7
TGCGCCAGCAGCGAAGAGGACAGGGTGCAGTACTTC
CASSEEDRVQYF
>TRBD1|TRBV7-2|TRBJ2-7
TGTGCCAGCAGCACCGGACAGGGGGTCGAGCAGTACTTC
CASSTGQGVEQYF
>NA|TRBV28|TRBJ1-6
TGTGCCAGCAGGACCGCCCCGGGGACAAGGGATTCACCCCTCCACTTT
CASRTAPGTRDSPLHF
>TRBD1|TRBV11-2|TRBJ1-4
TGTGCCAGCAGCTGGGACAGGGGTGACGAAAAACTGTTTTTT
CASSWDRGDEKLFF
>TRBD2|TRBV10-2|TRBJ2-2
TGCGCCAGCAACAACCGGGGGGGCGCTAAGAACACCGGGGAGCTGTTTTTT
CASNNRGGAKNTGELFF
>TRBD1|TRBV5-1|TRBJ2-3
TGCGCCAGCTGGCTGGGACAGGGGTATTCAGATACGCAGTATTTT
CASWLGQGYSDTQYF
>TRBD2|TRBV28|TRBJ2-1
TGTGCCAGCAGGTTACTAGCGGCATACAATGAGCAGTTCTTC
CASRLLAAYNEQFF
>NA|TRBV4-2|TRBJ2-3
TGTGCCAGCAGCCGAGAACACACAGATACGCAGTATTTT
CASSREHTDTQYF
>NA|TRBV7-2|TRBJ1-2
TGTGCCAGCAGCCCGTACGGGCGGCAGGGAGGCTATGGCTACACCTTC
CASSPYGRQGGYGYTF
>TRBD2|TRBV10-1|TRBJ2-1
TGCGCCAGCAGTGAGCTGGCTAGCGGCAACAATGAGCAGTTCTTC
CASSELASGNNEQFF
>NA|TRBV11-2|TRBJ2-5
TGTGCCAGCAGCTTAAACCCGGAAGAGACCCAGTACTTC
CASSLNPEETQYF